This T cell receptor beta chain is from a study of pediatric ulcerative colitis. Study context: Fewer than 10 patients showed pancolitis and two showed left-sided colitis.

Study-wide findings and caveats: Acute severe colitis showed lower rectal diversity from clonal expansions. All ulcerative colitis patients, but no controls, carried two rectal clonotypes.

The J segment lost 4 bases and the V segment lost 6 bases, leaving 7 bases of the junction unmatched. The CDR3 runs 14 residues. The germline gives CDR1 MNHEY, CDR2 SVGAGI. The blood sample was taken during the colonoscopy visit. Comments on this clone: Its antigen is still unknown.

Method: immunoSEQ multiplex PCR; TCRdb's copy keeps in-frame clones and lacks some. The sample holds approximately 5,000 clones, 89% seen once. Specimen: blood. The chain employs TRBV6-5 and TRBJ2-5, with TRBD1 identical over 8 bases. This sequence originates from a boy aged 5-17 years with mild ulcerative colitis. CDR3 sequence: CASSSTGTGETQYF. The CDR3 DNA sequence: TGTGCCAGCAGCTCCACCGGGACAGGAGAGACCCAGTACTTC.